This TCR beta chain was identified in a study of CD8 T cells in ankylosing spondylitis. General observations from the study: Roughly 8 highly homologous variants made up a TCR beta motif, and this motif appeared characteristic of ankylosing spondylitis blood.

This clonotype turned up a few times. The target antigen is unknown. There are 11 residues in the CDR3. The ends were cut back, 6 bases at V and 12 bases at J, with 15 bases in the middle. Germline-derived CDR1 and CDR2 are LGHNT and FRNRAP. Each CDR3 protein is one row after TCRdb ran MiXCR on the 5' RACE reads. Here the sample spans approximately 110,000 distinct CDR3 sequences, approximately 25% being singletons. The sequence was obtained from a male donor with ankylosing spondylitis. V gene TRBV12-5 combines with J gene TRBJ2-7, with TRBD1 as a possible D gene (6 bases). The sample consisted of synovial fluid, either unsorted or a sorted T cell fraction (not recorded which). The chain's CDR3 is CASGTGQHVYV. The CDR3 nucleotides read TGTGCTAGTGGGACCGGACAGCACGTGTACGTC.